The 5 T cell receptor beta chains below come from one sample, sequenced in a study of immune cell composition in non-small cell lung cancer. Using immunoSEQ multiplex PCR, the repertoire was profiled, and TCRdb retains in-frame clones only, with some absent. The sample includes 5,500 to 7,500 clones, roughly 70% of them seen just once. Sequenced sample: lung tumor tissue. The origin of the receptors is a human donor with non-small cell lung cancer.

The V call is TRBV9, the J call TRBJ2-2; TRBD1 aligns across 7 bases. The CDR3 length is 13 residues. Germline CDR1 is SGDLS and CDR2 is YYNGEE. V was pared by 2 bases and J by 5 bases, with 0 bases of the junction left unmatched. The CDR3 DNA reads as TGTGCCAGCAGCGTGGGACAGACCGGGGAGCTGTTTTTT. It specifies CASSVGQTGELFF. Full variable domain (missing parts from reference TRBV9 and TRBJ2-2): DSGVTQTPKHLITATGQRVTLRCSPRSGDLSVYWYQQSLDQGLQFLIQYYNGEERAKGNILERFSAQQFPDLHSELNLSSLELGDSALYFCASSVGQTGELFFGEGSRLTVL.

This clone appeared a few times. The chain links TRBV2 to TRBJ2-5, with D perhaps matching TRBD2 (6 bases). Germline V lookup: CDR1 SNHLY, CDR2 FYNNEI. Trimming took 8 bases from V and 6 from J, leaving 16 bases between them. CDR3 length: 13 residues. DNA of the CDR3: TGTGCCAGCGTTACGACGGGGGTAAAGACCCAGTACTTC. Amino acids: CASVTTGVKTQYF.

The chain has TRBV6-6 and TRBJ2-1; maybe TRBD1 (5 bases). Trimming shortened V by 7 bases and J by 7 bases, and 14 bases separated the two germline ends. The CDR3 loop spans 13 amino acids. Germline V lookup: CDR1 MNHNY, CDR2 SVGAGI (reference sequence). The CDR3 here is CASTHQTANEQFF. The CDR3 nucleotides are TGTGCCAGCACCCACCAGACAGCTAATGAGCAGTTCTTC.

The V gene is TRBV5-1, the J gene TRBJ1-6; 9 bases are shared with TRBD1. The CDR3 covers 15 residues. V shed 4 bases and J 5 bases; nucleotides not matched to a gene: 4. Germline CDR1 and CDR2: SGHRS and YFSETQ. The CDR3 DNA sequence: TGCGCCAGCAGCGGCCGGGACAGGGATAATTCACCCCTCCACTTT. This translates into CASSGRDRDNSPLHF.

The chain couples TRBV19 to TRBJ1-2, with 8 bases aligning to TRBD1. The CDR3 sequence is 17 residues long. Germline CDR1 LNHDA, CDR2 SQIVND (reference sequence). Trimming removed 3 bases from V and 1 base from J; junction bases left unmatched: 10. The CDR3: CASSIPAQGARNYGYTF. CDR3 nucleotide sequence: TGTGCCAGTAGTATCCCGGCCCAGGGGGCTCGTAACTATGGCTACACCTTC.